The rows below give T cell receptor beta chains drawn from one sample of a study of blood T cell repertoires in COVID-19. Sequenced by immunoSEQ multiplex PCR; TCRdb stores in-frame clones only, minus some. The sample lists roughly 220,000 clones, approximately 81% occurring once. The material sequenced was peripheral blood. The receptors derive from a man aged 50 to 60 who had recovered from COVID-19. Both conserved end residues are part of each CDR3. D genes are given only for firm matches. Clone size is stated in some rows and not others, as once, few, many or a class when expanded.

d_gene,v_gene,abundance,j_gene,CDR3aa,CDR3nt
TRBD1,TRBV5-1,NA,TRBJ1-3,CASSSPGQSSGNTIYF,TGCGCCAGCAGCAGTCCGGGACAGAGCTCTGGAAACACCATATATTTT
NA,TRBV5-4,NA,TRBJ2-7,CASSLGAAATYEQYF,TGTGCCAGCAGCTTGGGAGCGGCAGCGACCTACGAGCAGTACTTC
TRBD1,TRBV28,NA,TRBJ2-1,CASSLMGDSSYNEQFF,TGTGCCAGCAGTTTAATGGGGGACAGCTCCTACAATGAGCAGTTCTTC
NA,TRBV12-3/TRBV12-4,NA,TRBJ1-2,CASSLTEDYGYTF,TGTGCCAGCAGTTTGACAGAGGACTATGGCTACACCTTC
TRBD2,TRBV4-2,NA,TRBJ2-1,CASSQTSGSEQFF,TGTGCCAGCAGCCAGACTAGCGGGAGTGAGCAGTTCTTC
TRBD2,TRBV7-8,NA,TRBJ2-1,CASSGRLASNEQFF,TGTGCCAGCAGCGGCCGACTAGCGAGCAATGAGCAGTTCTTC
NA,TRBV4-1,NA,TRBJ1-1,CASSQEQRQAEAFF,TGCGCCAGCAGCCAAGAGCAGAGGCAAGCTGAAGCTTTCTTT
NA,TRBV3-1/TRBV3-2,NA,TRBJ2-7,CASSQGRGVSYEQYF,TGTGCCAGCAGCCAAGGCAGGGGGGTCTCCTACGAGCAGTACTTC
NA,TRBV2,NA,TRBJ2-3,CASTFKEVGSGDTQYF,TGTGCCAGCACGTTTAAAGAGGTAGGTTCCGGAGATACGCAGTATTTT
TRBD2,TRBV18,NA,TRBJ2-5,CASSPRLAGVLETQYF,TGTGCCAGCTCACCACGACTAGCGGGAGTATTGGAGACCCAGTACTTC
NA,TRBV19,NA,TRBJ1-2,CASSPQGSYGYTF,TGTGCCAGTAGTCCACAGGGATCCTATGGCTACACCTTC
TRBD2,TRBV28,NA,TRBJ2-6,CASSHTGLWGLAGAEDGANVLTF,TGTGCCAGCAGTCACACGGGACTATGGGGGCTAGCGGGAGCCGAGGACGGGGCCAACGTCCTGACTTTC
NA,TRBV7-6,NA,TRBJ2-7,CASSLFDGSPYEQYF,TGTGCCAGCAGCTTATTTGATGGGAGCCCCTACGAGCAGTACTTC
TRBD2,TRBV29-1,NA,TRBJ2-3,CSVEDRTSGSLSDTQYF,TGCAGCGTTGAAGATCGGACTAGCGGGAGTTTGTCAGATACGCAGTATTTT
NA,TRBV7-2,NA,TRBJ1-2,CASSLEDRFDGYTF,TGTGCCAGCAGCTTAGAAGACAGGTTCGATGGCTACACCTTC
NA,TRBV21-1,NA,TRBJ2-1,CASSEPGLAGINEQFF,TGTGCCAGCAGCGAACCGGGACTAGCGGGAATTAATGAGCAGTTCTTC
TRBD2,TRBV7-9,NA,TRBJ2-7,CASSLGLAGGDEQYF,TGTGCCAGCAGCTTAGGACTAGCGGGAGGGGACGAGCAGTACTTC
TRBD2,TRBV6-5,NA,TRBJ2-2,CASSSSGSYGELFF,TGTGCCAGCAGTTCGAGCGGGAGTTACGGGGAGCTGTTTTTT
TRBD1,TRBV18,few,TRBJ1-3,CASSTDRGVGNTIYF,TGTGCCAGCTCAACGGACAGGGGTGTGGGAAACACCATATATTTT
TRBD1,TRBV6-2/TRBV6-3,NA,TRBJ1-5,CASSSTGGTSNQPQHF,TGTGCCAGCAGTTCCACAGGGGGCACGAGCAATCAGCCCCAGCATTTT
TRBD2,TRBV28,NA,TRBJ2-1,CASSSSGLAGTSYNEQFF,TGTGCCAGCAGTTCGTCGGGACTAGCGGGGACGAGTTACAATGAGCAGTTCTTC
NA,TRBV11-2,NA,TRBJ2-7,CASSFAGLTYEQYF,TGTGCCAGCAGCTTCGCAGGGTTAACCTACGAGCAGTACTTC
NA,TRBV21-1,NA,TRBJ2-4,CASSLWALAKNIQYF,TGTGCCAGCAGCCTTTGGGCACTAGCCAAAAACATTCAGTACTTC
NA,TRBV6-5,NA,TRBJ1-5,CASSSITDQPQHF,TGTGCCAGCAGTTCCATCACGGATCAGCCCCAGCATTTT
TRBD2,TRBV19,NA,TRBJ2-1,CASMGGSGTSGYNEQFF,TGTGCCAGTATGGGGGGCTCCGGGACTAGCGGATACAATGAGCAGTTCTTC
TRBD2,TRBV7-2,few,TRBJ2-7,CASSPGLAGGDSYEQYF,TGTGCCAGCAGCCCCGGACTAGCGGGAGGGGATTCCTACGAGCAGTACTTC
NA,TRBV28,few,TRBJ1-6,CASSIQTYNSPLHF,TGTGCCAGCAGTATCCAAACATATAATTCACCCCTCCACTTT
TRBD1,TRBV3-1/TRBV3-2,NA,TRBJ1-1,CASSQVNTGGAEAFF,TGTGCCAGCAGCCAAGTAAATACAGGGGGCGCTGAAGCTTTCTTT
TRBD2,TRBV5-1,NA,TRBJ2-1,CASLPLAGGTNEQFF,TGCGCCAGCCTTCCTCTAGCGGGAGGGACGAATGAGCAGTTCTTC
TRBD1,TRBV28,NA,TRBJ1-1,CASSFHDRAFNTEAFF,TGTGCCAGCAGTTTTCACGACAGGGCTTTTAACACTGAAGCTTTCTTT
TRBD2,TRBV18,NA,TRBJ2-5,CASSPTSGSRETQYF,TGTGCCAGCTCACCGACTAGCGGGAGTCGGGAGACCCAGTACTTC
TRBD1,TRBV18,few,TRBJ2-7,CASSRSGTGPYEQYF,TGTGCCAGCTCACGTTCCGGGACAGGGCCGTACGAGCAGTACTTC
TRBD2,TRBV4-2,NA,TRBJ2-7,CASSQDLGLAATKKSSYEQYF,TGTGCCAGCAGCCAAGATTTAGGGCTAGCGGCCACGAAAAAGAGCTCCTACGAGCAGTACTTC
TRBD2,TRBV19,NA,TRBJ2-1,CASSKSGGSSYNEQFF,TGTGCCAGTAGTAAATCGGGCGGGAGTTCCTACAATGAGCAGTTCTTC
NA,TRBV5-5,NA,TRBJ1-2,CASSSRPGNGYTF,TGTGCCAGCAGCTCCCGCCCGGGGAATGGCTACACCTTC
NA,TRBV12-2,NA,TRBJ2-1,CASWGPTRARSEQFF,TGTGCAAGTTGGGGGCCCACGAGGGCTAGGAGTGAGCAGTTCTTC
TRBD1,TRBV5-1,NA,TRBJ1-2,CASSTPGTGGTNGYTF,TGCGCCAGCAGCACCCCCGGGACAGGGGGCACAAATGGCTACACCTTC
TRBD2,TRBV2,NA,TRBJ2-3,CASSQGTSGRGSTDTQYF,TGTGCCAGCAGCCAAGGGACTAGCGGTCGTGGTAGCACAGATACGCAGTATTTT
TRBD1,TRBV18,NA,TRBJ2-7,CASSHLSGQGAYEQYF,TGTGCCAGCTCACACTTATCGGGACAGGGGGCTTACGAGCAGTACTTC
TRBD1,TRBV28,NA,TRBJ2-7,CASSRGQGIVGQYF,TGTGCCAGCAGTCGAGGACAGGGAATCGTGGGGCAGTACTTC
NA,TRBV28,NA,TRBJ2-7,CASGTLPPYEQYF,TGTGCCAGCGGGACACTCCCCCCCTACGAGCAGTACTTC
NA,TRBV27,NA,TRBJ2-5,CASTPGGGIGTQYF,TGTGCCAGCACTCCCGGCGGCGGGATCGGGACCCAGTACTTC
TRBD2,TRBV5-1,NA,TRBJ2-3,CASSPGLAVDTQYF,TGCGCCAGCAGCCCCGGACTAGCGGTGGATACGCAGTATTTT
NA,TRBV7-9,NA,TRBJ2-7,CASSFMGGISYEQYF,TGTGCCAGCAGCTTTATGGGCGGGATCTCCTACGAGCAGTACTTC
TRBD2,TRBV28,NA,TRBJ2-2,CASSRLAGAGELFF,TGTGCCAGCAGTCGACTAGCGGGAGCCGGGGAGCTGTTTTTT
NA,TRBV18,NA,TRBJ2-1,CASSPRGAEQFF,TGTGCCAGCTCACCACGCGGGGCCGAGCAGTTCTTC
TRBD1,TRBV28,NA,TRBJ2-5,CASSPTGTGYETQYF,TGTGCCAGCAGTCCAACCGGGACAGGGTATGAGACCCAGTACTTC
TRBD1,TRBV19,NA,TRBJ1-1,CASKYRQGPSSEAFF,TGTGCCAGTAAATACCGACAGGGACCTTCCTCCGAAGCTTTCTTT
TRBD2,TRBV14,once,TRBJ2-1,CASSQPYGTSGRAISYNEQFF,TGTGCCAGCAGCCAGCCCTACGGGACTAGCGGGAGGGCTATATCCTACAATGAGCAGTTCTTC
NA,TRBV28,NA,TRBJ2-7,CASSDNGGSRVEQYF,TGTGCCAGCAGTGACAATGGAGGTTCCCGTGTCGAGCAGTACTTC
TRBD1,TRBV7-9,NA,TRBJ2-4,CASSPKGQGGPKNIQYF,TGTGCCAGCAGCCCTAAGGGACAGGGAGGACCCAAAAACATTCAGTACTTC
NA,TRBV6-1,NA,TRBJ2-1,CASSVSLLGVFNEQFF,TGTGCCAGCAGTGTCTCTTTATTGGGAGTTTTTAATGAGCAGTTCTTC
NA,TRBV28,NA,TRBJ1-5,CASSFGRRGGNQPQHF,TGTGCCAGCAGTTTTGGTCGGAGGGGTGGCAATCAGCCCCAGCATTTT